The clone carrying this T cell receptor (beta chain) occurred many times. What it binds is not known. This sample is part of a study of T cells after posttransplantation cyclophosphamide. Notes on the study in general: Skin or GI-infiltrating T cells shared few TRB sequences with blood.

Profiled with immunoSEQ multiplex PCR; TCRdb holds only in-frame clones, not every one. This repertoire holds about 38,000 clones, and none appear only once. The CDR3 is 16 residues long. Germline V gene sequence: CDR1 LGHNA, CDR2 YNFKEQ. V was pared by 0 bases and J by 7 bases, with 19 bases between. The chain couples TRBV4-2 to TRBJ2-7; tentatively, D is TRBD2 (6 bases). The sequence came from a man aged 25-45 years in good health and a related stem cell transplant donor. The sample taken for sequencing was PBMCs. The CDR3 is CASSQDEGSGSREQYF. The CDR3 nucleotides are TGTGCCAGCAGCCAAGATGAGGGCAGCGGGTCCAGGGAGCAGTACTTC.